This is a list of T cell receptor beta chains from one sample in a study of T cells in localized non-small cell lung cancer. TCRdb's copy holds only in-frame clones and misses some; the assay was immunoSEQ multiplex PCR. The sample has about 40,000 clones, approximately 80% seen once. The sequencing used peripheral blood mononuclear cells, collected before any cancer treatment. These receptors came from an older male donor with stage II lung adenocarcinoma. Both conserved end residues are trimmed from each CDR3. The D gene is left open where the match is weak.

J	V	D	CDR3
TRBJ2-5	TRBV4-3	.	ASSQDRGVGSQETQY
TRBJ2-7	TRBV5-8	.	ASSSGQYLSYEQY
TRBJ1-1	TRBV10-3	.	AISEAPGGNTEAF
TRBJ2-1	TRBV27	TRBD2	ASSSGTSGSNEQF
TRBJ2-5	TRBV14	.	ASSEGETQY
TRBJ1-2	TRBV19	.	ASSEQGPNYGYT
TRBJ1-1	TRBV28	.	VSRRGNTEAF
TRBJ1-2	TRBV28	TRBD1	ASSETGGRYTNYGYT
TRBJ1-4	TRBV6-5	TRBD1	ASSRGQGAEKLF
TRBJ2-7	TRBV29-1	TRBD2	SVEATSGTDEQY
TRBJ2-7	TRBV7-3	.	ASSFRGGYEQY
TRBJ2-7	TRBV27	.	ASRIGRTPTYEQY
TRBJ2-3	TRBV5-1	.	ASSPIPSGHSDTQY
TRBJ1-1	TRBV5-1	.	ASSPGAVDTEAF
TRBJ2-7	TRBV4-1	TRBD1	ASSHYFGLDRASSYEQY
TRBJ1-4	TRBV6-1	.	ASSPAPGRKLF
TRBJ1-1	TRBV2	.	ASSLSGSGNTEAF
TRBJ1-1	TRBV7-2	.	ASSLAQGVDTEAF
TRBJ1-2	TRBV7-9	.	ASSHETRGYGYT
TRBJ1-1	TRBV5-1	.	ASGPGFGAPLAEAF
TRBJ1-5	TRBV30	.	AWSRETDNQPQH
TRBJ2-1	TRBV5-4	.	ASSFYNEQF
TRBJ2-5	TRBV29-1	TRBD1	SVETRGRTETQY
TRBJ2-1	TRBV11-3	TRBD2	ASSSYRGGNEQF
TRBJ2-5	TRBV5-1	TRBD2	ASSPRLAGGARETQY
TRBJ1-3	TRBV7-2	TRBD1	ASSQGWGQGGGNTIY
TRBJ1-1	TRBV6-1	.	ASRRTTEAF
TRBJ1-2	TRBV19	TRBD1	ASSIGGAGGAYGYT
TRBJ1-2	TRBV7-2	.	ASSSDPSEAYGYT
TRBJ2-2	TRBV11-3	.	ASSLDGVAGELF
TRBJ2-5	TRBV2	TRBD2	ASKGLAGDGTQY
TRBJ2-7	TRBV10-3	.	AISVSGSYEQY
TRBJ2-5	TRBV5-1	TRBD1	ASSPSGTGMETQY
TRBJ1-4	TRBV7-2	TRBD1	ASSLASKGQEKLF
TRBJ1-4	TRBV19	TRBD1	ASSGQLNEKLF
TRBJ1-2	TRBV28	TRBD1	ASSLQGGDSGYT
TRBJ2-1	TRBV4-2	TRBD1	ASSLQDRGYNEQF
TRBJ2-2	TRBV5-4	TRBD1	ASSTTGSGTGELF
TRBJ2-3	TRBV29-1	.	SVEGRERTDTQY
TRBJ1-5	TRBV19	.	ASRALLNQPQH
TRBJ1-2	TRBV7-2	.	ASSLGTGLAYGYT
TRBJ2-7	TRBV11-2	.	ASSLSADYEQY
TRBJ1-2	TRBV7-9	.	ASSRVGANYGYT
TRBJ2-1	TRBV19	TRBD2	ASSTSGRAWGNEQF
TRBJ1-2	TRBV6-6	TRBD1	ASSPDRAGPYGYT
TRBJ2-7	TRBV11-1	.	ASAPWVGASYEQY
TRBJ2-3	TRBV7-2	.	ASSHYTQY